This TCR beta chain derives from a study of blood T cell repertoires in COVID-19 (dated by TCRdb to 2018 to 2021). Turning to the overall study: Samples from collaborators originated in the United States, Italy and Spain and spanned both the acute and convalescent phases of COVID-19. The prospective study material was composed of cDNA or gDNA derived from T cells, B-cell-depleted T cells, or PBMCs. The dataset comprised deeply sampled blood TCRbeta repertoires from subjects exposed to, actively infected with, or recovered from COVID-19. The repertoires were released in a freely available public database intended as a resource for research on the immune response to SARS-CoV-2. Samples were obtained from the ongoing ImmuneRACE study (first 160 participants) and from about 1,300 subjects provided by 6 global collaborators. Nearly every sample came with metadata listing a de-identified subject ID, COVID-19 status, age in years and sex. Where available, HLA class I and class II types were obtained from metadata supplied by the sample provider rather than from assay-based typing. Points the paper makes about the study in general: The quantity of clinical and demographic metadata differed by source and by participant and was supplied without curation.

Regarding this clone: Its recognized antigen is unknown. No much larger clone exists at a distance of one base, and base qualities are not known.

Collaborating institutions collected whole blood in K2EDTA tubes following their own protocols. For TCRbeta analysis, collaborators shipped samples as frozen whole blood, isolated PBMCs, or DNA extracted from either of those sample types. V sheds 6 bases and J sheds 9 bases, leaving 12 bases between their ends. In the germline V gene, CDR1 corresponds to ENHRY and CDR2 to SYGVKD. From cysteine to phenylalanine, the CDR3 is 12 amino acids long. The sequence is cut down to CDR3 DNA, 36 bases in frame from base 1. TCRbeta CDR3 regions were amplified from genomic DNA by means of the immunoSEQ Assay, a bias-controlled multiplex PCR. As for the original processing: The number of nucleated cells in each sample was estimated by amplification of reference gene primers within the assay. To quantify the absolute abundance of each unique TCRbeta CDR3 rearrangement, sequence reads were collapsed and filtered. For each sample, productive Simpson clonality was calculated by taking the square root of Simpson's diversity index across productive rearrangements. The immuneACCESS repertoire file appears here via TCRdb, limited to in-frame rearrangements. These files lack a portion of the clones; in checked studies, under half of the deficit traces to unresolved V genes, and the cause of the others is not known. V and J calls plus clone size are reproduced from that table; the DNA served to infer D and trimming. In this sample the table shows around 43,000 clones, under 85% of which occur a single time. The ten largest clones add up to 31% of the sample.

This receptor chain uses TRBV10-3 and TRBJ2-1; a confident D gene designation cannot be given. The TCR originated in a woman of 80 years or more with acute or convalescent COVID-19. Sequences were obtained from peripheral blood. The DNA is as follows: TGTGCCATCAGCGAAGATCTACGTGAGCAGTTCTTC. This gives the protein CAISEDLREQFF.